Listed below are T cell receptor beta chains from one sample, sequenced in a study of blood T cells in healthy people across ages. TCRdb re-called the 5' RACE reads through MiXCR, storing one row per CDR3 protein. The table includes about 580,000 distinct CDR3 sequences, around 48% detected once. The sequencing sample was made of blood. All receptors derive from a man at least 80 years old in good health. The CDR3 runs from the conserved cysteine through the conserved F or W.

j_gene | v_gene | CDR3aa
TRBJ2-3 | TRBV5-1 | CASSFETDTQYF
TRBJ2-2 | TRBV5-1 | CASSLTLAPGELFF
TRBJ1-1 | TRBV7-2 | CASSLGASTEAFF
TRBJ2-7 | TRBV2 | CASSVLAASSYEQYF
TRBJ2-3 | TRBV7-2 | CASSPGADHTQYF
TRBJ2-1 | TRBV11-1 | CASSPTGPRGYNEQFF
TRBJ1-2 | TRBV20-1 | CSAPGTGGTYDYTF
TRBJ1-1 | TRBV7-9 | CASSLLAPGYAFF
TRBJ2-7 | TRBV20-1 | CSGRGSYEQYF
TRBJ2-5 | TRBV28 | CASRKQGVGETQYF
TRBJ2-7 | TRBV4-3 | CASSQGPRAYEQYF
TRBJ2-1 | TRBV6-2/TRBV6-3 | CASSYSRRSSSYNEQFF
TRBJ2-3 | TRBV6-6 | CASNTGGTDTQYF
TRBJ2-3 | TRBV27 | CASSPGGYSSDTQYF
TRBJ2-7 | TRBV4-1 | CASSQRQGETSYEQYF
TRBJ2-5 | TRBV6-6 | CASSRVLTGSSETQYF
TRBJ2-3 | TRBV6-6 | CASSPTRGSDTQYF
TRBJ1-5 | TRBV29-1 | CSVIFQGYNQPQHF
TRBJ2-3 | TRBV20-1 | CSAGGPRGSTDTQYF
TRBJ1-2 | TRBV27 | CASSSLDRVGYTF
TRBJ2-1 | TRBV7-9 | CASSPDQGGYNEQFF
TRBJ2-3 | TRBV12-3/TRBV12-4 | CASSFLERDTQYF
TRBJ1-2 | TRBV6-5 | CASSSGRDLRYTF
TRBJ1-1 | TRBV29-1 | CSVGEAEAFF
TRBJ2-3 | TRBV7-2 | CASSRDTSTDTQYF
TRBJ2-6 | TRBV28 | CASSLLGVGKPGANVLTF
TRBJ2-2 | TRBV5-1 | CASSFGRGPYTGELFF
TRBJ1-1 | TRBV3-1 | CASSHRENTEAFF
TRBJ2-6 | TRBV5-8 | CASSLDGWTPGANVLTF
TRBJ2-1 | TRBV6-5 | CASSPVAGANEQFF
TRBJ2-1 | TRBV20-1 | CSATTLRDYNEQFF
TRBJ1-2 | TRBV12-3/TRBV12-4 | CAGSPGQGAYGYTF
TRBJ2-3 | TRBV27 | CASSPRTESRYTQYF
TRBJ2-3 | TRBV20-1 | CSALKSTGAKDTQYF
TRBJ2-1 | TRBV27 | CASSPTSGGPLNEQFF
TRBJ1-2 | TRBV28 | CASSPPPPRAYYGYTF
TRBJ2-7 | TRBV6-2/TRBV6-3 | CASSSRSYEQYF
TRBJ1-1 | TRBV6-6 | CASSYTEAFF
TRBJ2-3 | TRBV7-2 | CASSPTSGETDTQYF
TRBJ2-3 | TRBV5-1 | CASSLEGGRADTQYF
TRBJ2-6 | TRBV20-1 | CSARDALGQAGFGANVLTF
TRBJ2-1 | TRBV20-1 | CSARERGANNEQFF